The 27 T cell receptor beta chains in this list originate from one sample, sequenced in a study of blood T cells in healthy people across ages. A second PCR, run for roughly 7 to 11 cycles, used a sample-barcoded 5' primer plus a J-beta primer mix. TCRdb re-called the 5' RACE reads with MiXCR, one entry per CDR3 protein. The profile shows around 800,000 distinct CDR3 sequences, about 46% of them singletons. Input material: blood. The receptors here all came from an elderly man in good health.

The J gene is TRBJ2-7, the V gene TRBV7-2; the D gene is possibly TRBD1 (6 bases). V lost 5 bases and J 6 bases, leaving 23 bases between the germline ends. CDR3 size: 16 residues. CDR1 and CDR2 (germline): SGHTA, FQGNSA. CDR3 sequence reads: CASSPQEAAGALEQYF. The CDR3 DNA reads TGTGCCAGCAGCCCCCAGGAAGCGGCAGGGGCCCTCGAGCAGTACTTC.

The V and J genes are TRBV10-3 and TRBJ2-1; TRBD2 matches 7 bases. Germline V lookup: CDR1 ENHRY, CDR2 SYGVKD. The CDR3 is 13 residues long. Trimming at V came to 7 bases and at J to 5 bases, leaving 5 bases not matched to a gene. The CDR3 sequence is CAIMAGVDNEQFF. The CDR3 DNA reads TGTGCCATCATGGCGGGAGTCGACAATGAGCAGTTCTTC.

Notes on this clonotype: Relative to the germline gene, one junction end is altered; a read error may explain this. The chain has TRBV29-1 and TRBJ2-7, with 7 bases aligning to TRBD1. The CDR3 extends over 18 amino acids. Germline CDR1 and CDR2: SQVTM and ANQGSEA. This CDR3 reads CSVVPRDRADTPWREQYF. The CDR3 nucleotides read TGCAGCGTTGTCCCCCGGGACAGAGCTGATACACCTTGGAGAGAGCAGTATTTC.

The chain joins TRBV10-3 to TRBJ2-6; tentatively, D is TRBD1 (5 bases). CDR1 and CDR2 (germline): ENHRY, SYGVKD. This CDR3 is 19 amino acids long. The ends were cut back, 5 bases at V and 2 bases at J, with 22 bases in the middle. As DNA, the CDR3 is TGTGCCATCAGTCCGTCAGGTGGCAGGGAAGTCGCTGGGGCCAACGTCCTGACTTTC. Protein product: CAISPSGGREVAGANVLTF.

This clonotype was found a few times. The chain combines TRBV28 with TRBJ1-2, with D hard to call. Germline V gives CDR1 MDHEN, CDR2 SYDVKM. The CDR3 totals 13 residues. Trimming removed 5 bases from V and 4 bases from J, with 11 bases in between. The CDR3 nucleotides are TGTGCCAGCAGTCCCGGGGTGGTCTATGGCTACACCTTC. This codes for CASSPGVVYGYTF.

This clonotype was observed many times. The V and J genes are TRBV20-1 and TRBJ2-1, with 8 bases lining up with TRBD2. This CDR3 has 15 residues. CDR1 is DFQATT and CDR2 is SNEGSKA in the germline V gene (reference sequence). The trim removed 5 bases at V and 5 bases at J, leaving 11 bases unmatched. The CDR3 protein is CSAAPLVAGHNEQFF. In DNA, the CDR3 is TGCAGTGCTGCCCCTCTGGTAGCGGGACACAATGAGCAGTTCTTC.

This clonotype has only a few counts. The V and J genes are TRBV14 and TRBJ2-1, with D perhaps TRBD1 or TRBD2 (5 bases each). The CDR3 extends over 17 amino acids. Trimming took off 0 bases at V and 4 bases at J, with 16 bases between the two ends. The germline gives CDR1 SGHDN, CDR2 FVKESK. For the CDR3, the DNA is TGTGCCAGCAGCCAAGACAGACCCCGGTGGGGGTACAATGAGCAGTTCTTC. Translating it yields CASSQDRPRWGYNEQFF.

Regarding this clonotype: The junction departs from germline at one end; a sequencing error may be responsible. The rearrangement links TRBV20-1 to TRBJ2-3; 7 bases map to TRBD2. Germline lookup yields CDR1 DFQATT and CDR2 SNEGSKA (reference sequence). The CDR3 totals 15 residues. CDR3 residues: CSAIRSGDSAETQYF. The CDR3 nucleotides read TGCAGTGCTATAAGGAGCGGGGATTCAGCAGAAACGCAGTATTTT.

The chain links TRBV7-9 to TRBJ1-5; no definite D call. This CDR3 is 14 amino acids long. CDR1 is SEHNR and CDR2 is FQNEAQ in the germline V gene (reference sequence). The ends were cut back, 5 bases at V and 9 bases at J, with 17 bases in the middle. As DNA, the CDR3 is TGTGCCAGCAGCCCCGACGGTAGCAAGGGGCCCCAGCATTTT. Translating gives CASSPDGSKGPQHF.

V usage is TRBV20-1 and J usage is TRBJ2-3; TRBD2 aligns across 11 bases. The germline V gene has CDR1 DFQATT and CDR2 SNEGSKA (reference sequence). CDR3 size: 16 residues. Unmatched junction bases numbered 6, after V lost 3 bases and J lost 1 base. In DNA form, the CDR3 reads TGCAGTGCTAGGGGCCATAGCGGGGGGGGCACAGATACGCAGTATTTT. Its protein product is CSARGHSGGGTDTQYF.

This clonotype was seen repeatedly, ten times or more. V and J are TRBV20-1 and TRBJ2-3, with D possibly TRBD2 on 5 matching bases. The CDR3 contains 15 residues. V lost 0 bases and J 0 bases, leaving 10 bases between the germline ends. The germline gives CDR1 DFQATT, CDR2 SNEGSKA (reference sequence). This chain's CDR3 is CSARDGGRSTDTQYF. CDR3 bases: TGCAGTGCTAGAGATGGCGGGCGCAGCACAGATACGCAGTATTTT.

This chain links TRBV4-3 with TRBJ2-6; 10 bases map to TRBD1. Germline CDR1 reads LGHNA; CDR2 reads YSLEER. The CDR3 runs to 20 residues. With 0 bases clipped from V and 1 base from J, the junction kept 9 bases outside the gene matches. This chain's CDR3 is CASSQDARQGAHSGANVLTF. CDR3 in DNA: TGCGCCAGCAGCCAAGACGCCAGACAGGGGGCGCATTCTGGGGCCAACGTCCTGACTTTC.

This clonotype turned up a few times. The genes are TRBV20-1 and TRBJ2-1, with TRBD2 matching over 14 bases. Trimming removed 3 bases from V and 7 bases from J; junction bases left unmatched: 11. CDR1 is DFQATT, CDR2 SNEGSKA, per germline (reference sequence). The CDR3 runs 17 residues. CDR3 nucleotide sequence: TGCAGTGCTAGCCTCTCCACCGGGACTAGCGGGAGTAATGAGCAGTTCTTC. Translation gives CSASLSTGTSGSNEQFF.

The CDR3 DNA sequence: TGTGCCAGCAGTTTGGAGGGGCCAGGGCAGCCCCAGCATTTT. This sequence encodes CASSLEGPGQPQHF. The chain links TRBV12-3 or TRBV12-4 to TRBJ1-5; tentatively, D is TRBD1 (5 bases). The V gene lost 3 bases and the J gene lost 7 bases, with 13 bases spanning the gap. The CDR3 runs to 14 residues.

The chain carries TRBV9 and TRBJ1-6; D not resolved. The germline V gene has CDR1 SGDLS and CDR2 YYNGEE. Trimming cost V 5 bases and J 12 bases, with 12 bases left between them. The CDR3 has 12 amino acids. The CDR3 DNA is TGTGCCAGCAGTCAAATTCCGGGACCCCTCCACTTT. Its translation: CASSQIPGPLHF.

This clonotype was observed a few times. The CDR3 region is CASSPGHRETQYF. In DNA, the CDR3 is TGTGCCAGCAGCCCGGGACATCGGGAGACCCAGTACTTC. The genes are TRBV7-2 and TRBJ2-5; perhaps TRBD1 as D (6 bases). V was clipped by 5 bases and J by 5 bases, with 12 bases between them. Looked up from germline, CDR1 is SGHTA and CDR2 is FQGNSA. This CDR3 contains 13 residues.

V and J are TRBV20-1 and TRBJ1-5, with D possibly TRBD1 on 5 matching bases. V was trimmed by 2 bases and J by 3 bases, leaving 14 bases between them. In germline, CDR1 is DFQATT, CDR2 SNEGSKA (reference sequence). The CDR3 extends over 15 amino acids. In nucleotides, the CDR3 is TGCAGTGCTAGAACCCCGGGACTCGTCAATCAGCCCCAGCATTTT. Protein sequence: CSARTPGLVNQPQHF.

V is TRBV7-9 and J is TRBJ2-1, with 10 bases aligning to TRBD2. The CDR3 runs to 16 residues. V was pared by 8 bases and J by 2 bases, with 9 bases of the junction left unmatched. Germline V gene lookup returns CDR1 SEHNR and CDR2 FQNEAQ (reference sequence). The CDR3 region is CASGREAGGPYNEQFF. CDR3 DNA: TGTGCCAGCGGAAGGGAAGCGGGAGGGCCCTACAATGAGCAGTTCTTC.

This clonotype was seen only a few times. The DNA for the CDR3 is TGCAGTGCTAACCCCGGGTCTAGCGGCAGCACAGATACGCAGTATTTT. Translation gives CSANPGSSGSTDTQYF. This chain connects TRBV20-1 to TRBJ2-3, with 7 nucleotides matching TRBD2. V shed 4 bases and J 0 bases; nucleotides not matched to a gene: 10. This CDR3 has 16 residues. Germline V gene sequence: CDR1 DFQATT, CDR2 SNEGSKA (reference sequence).

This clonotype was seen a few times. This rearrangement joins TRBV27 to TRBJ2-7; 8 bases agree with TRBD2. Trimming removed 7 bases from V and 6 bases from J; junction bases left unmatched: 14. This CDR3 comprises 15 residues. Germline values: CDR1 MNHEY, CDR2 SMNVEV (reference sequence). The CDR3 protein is CASTLEAGVSTEQYF. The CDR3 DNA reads TGTGCCAGCACCCTTGAAGCGGGAGTCTCGACCGAGCAGTACTTC.

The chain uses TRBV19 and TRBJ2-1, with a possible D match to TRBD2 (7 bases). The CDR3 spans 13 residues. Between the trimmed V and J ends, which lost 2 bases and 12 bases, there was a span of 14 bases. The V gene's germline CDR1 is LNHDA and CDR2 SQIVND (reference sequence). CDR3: CASSIKAGQGQFF. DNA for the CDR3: TGTGCCAGTAGTATAAAAGCGGGACAAGGGCAGTTCTTC.

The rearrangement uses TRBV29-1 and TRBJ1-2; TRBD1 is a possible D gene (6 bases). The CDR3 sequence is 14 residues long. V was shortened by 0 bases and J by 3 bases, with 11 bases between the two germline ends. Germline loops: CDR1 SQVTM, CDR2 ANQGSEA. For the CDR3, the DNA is TGCAGCGTTGAAGAGGACAGCGGCTACTATGGCTACACCTTC. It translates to CSVEEDSGYYGYTF.

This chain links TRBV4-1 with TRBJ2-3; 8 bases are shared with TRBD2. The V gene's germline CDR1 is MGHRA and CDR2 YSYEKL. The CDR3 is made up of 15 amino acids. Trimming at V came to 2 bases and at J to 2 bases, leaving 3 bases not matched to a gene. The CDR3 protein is CASSQTSGHTDTQYF. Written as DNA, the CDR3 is TGCGCCAGCAGCCAAACTAGCGGCCACACAGATACGCAGTATTTT.

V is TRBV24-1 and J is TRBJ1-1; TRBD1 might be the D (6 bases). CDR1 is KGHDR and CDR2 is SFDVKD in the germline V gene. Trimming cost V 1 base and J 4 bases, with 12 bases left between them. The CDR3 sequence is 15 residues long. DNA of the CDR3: TGTGCCACCAGTGATTTCGTACAGGGACGCACTGAAGCTTTCTTT. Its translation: CATSDFVQGRTEAFF.

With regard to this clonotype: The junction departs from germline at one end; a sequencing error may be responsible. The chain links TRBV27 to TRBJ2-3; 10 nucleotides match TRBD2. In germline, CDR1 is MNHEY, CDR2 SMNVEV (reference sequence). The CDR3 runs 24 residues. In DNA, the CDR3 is TGTGCCGGCAGTTTCAGAGGGCGAAGCACCGGGACTAGCGTAGGACTTTCTAGCACAGATACGCAGTATTTT. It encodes CAGSFRGRSTGTSVGLSSTDTQYF.

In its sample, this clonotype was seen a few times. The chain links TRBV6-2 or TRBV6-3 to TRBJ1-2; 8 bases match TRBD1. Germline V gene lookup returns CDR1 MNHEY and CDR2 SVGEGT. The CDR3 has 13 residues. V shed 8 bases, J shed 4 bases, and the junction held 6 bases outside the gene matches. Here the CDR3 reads CASGQGARYGYTF. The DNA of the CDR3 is TGTGCCAGCGGTCAGGGGGCGCGCTATGGCTACACCTTC.

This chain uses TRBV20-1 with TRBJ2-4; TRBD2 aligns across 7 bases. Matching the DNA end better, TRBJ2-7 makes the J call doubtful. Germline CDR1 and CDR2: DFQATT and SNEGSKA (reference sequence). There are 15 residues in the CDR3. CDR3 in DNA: TGCAGTGCTAGATCCGGGGTAGCGGGTTCCTACGAGCAGTACTTC. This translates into CSARSGVAGSYEQYF.